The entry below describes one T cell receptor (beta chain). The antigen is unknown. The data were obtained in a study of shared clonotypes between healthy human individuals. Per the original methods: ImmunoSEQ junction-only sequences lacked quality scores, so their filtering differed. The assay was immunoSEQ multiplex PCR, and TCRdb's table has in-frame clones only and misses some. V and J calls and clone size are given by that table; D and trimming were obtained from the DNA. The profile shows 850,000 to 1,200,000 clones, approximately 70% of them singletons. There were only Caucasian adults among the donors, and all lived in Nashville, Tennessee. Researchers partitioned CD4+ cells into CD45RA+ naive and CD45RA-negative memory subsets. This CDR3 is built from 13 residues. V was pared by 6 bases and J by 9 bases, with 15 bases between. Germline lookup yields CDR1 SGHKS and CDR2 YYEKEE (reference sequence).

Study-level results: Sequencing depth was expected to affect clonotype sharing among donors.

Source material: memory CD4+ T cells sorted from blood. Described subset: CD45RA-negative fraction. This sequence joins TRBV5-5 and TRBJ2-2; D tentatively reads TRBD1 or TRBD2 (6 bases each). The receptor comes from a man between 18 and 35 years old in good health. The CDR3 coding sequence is TGTGCCAGCACGATATGGGGGGCCCGGGAGCTGTTTTTT. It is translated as CASTIWGARELFF.